This TCR beta chain was sequenced for a study of blood T cell repertoires in COVID-19. On the study more broadly: The cDNA or gDNA used as material had been derived from T cells, B-cell-depleted T cells, or PBMCs.

As originally analysed: The assay estimated nucleated cells by amplifying reference gene primers. The data were produced by immunoSEQ multiplex PCR, yet TCRdb's version contains in-frame clones alone and is incomplete. Clonal size and the V and J genes are those of that table, whereas D and trimming came from the DNA. Altogether about 240,000 clones are present, over 80% being singletons, with the ten largest covering 2.5% to 3%. The participants were between roughly 18 and 89 years old and came from 24 US areas. Cohorts were determined from participant-reported clinical history. Germline lookup yields CDR1 LGHNA and CDR2 YSLEER. This CDR3 spans 15 amino acids. V trimming: 0 bases; J trimming: 4 bases; junction bases outside the gene matches: 2. Note on this clone: Other nucleotide sequences from this sample produce the same CDR3.

The sequence derives from a woman aged 25 to 39 with acute COVID-19. The J gene is TRBJ1-5, the V gene TRBV4-3; TRBD1 matches at 8 bases. Material: PBMCs or T cells enriched from blood (not recorded which). The CDR3: CASSQDRTGNQPQHF. DNA for the CDR3: TGCGCCAGCAGCCAAGATAGGACAGGGAATCAGCCCCAGCATTTT.